Each of the 22 T cell receptor beta chains below was sequenced from the same sample in a study of blood T cell repertoires in COVID-19. Sequenced by immunoSEQ multiplex PCR; TCRdb stores in-frame clones only, minus some. The data contain around 40,000 clones, around 86% of them singletons. Sequencing was done on a sample of peripheral blood. The receptors here all came from a man aged 50 to 60 with active COVID-19.

The chain couples TRBV3-1 (or the pseudogene TRBV3-2) to TRBJ1-2; D is uncertain. V was shortened by 4 bases and J by 4 bases, with 13 bases between the two germline ends. Germline V gives CDR1 LGHDT, CDR2 YNNKEL (reference sequence). This CDR3 is 14 amino acids long. As DNA, the CDR3 is TGTGCCAGCAGCCCCCTTGAGGCCAGCTATGGCTACACCTTC. It translates to CASSPLEASYGYTF.

The chain recombines TRBV13 with TRBJ2-7; weak D call: TRBD2 (5 bases). From germline, CDR1 is PRHDT and CDR2 FYEKMQ (reference sequence). Trimming stripped 0 bases from V and 12 bases from J, with 12 bases between. The CDR3 has 12 residues. The CDR3 protein is CASSLGLRELYF. The CDR3 DNA reads as TGTGCCAGCAGCTTAGGCCTACGGGAACTGTACTTC.

This rearrangement joins TRBV6-6 to TRBJ2-7; tentatively, D is TRBD1 (6 bases). The V end lost 2 bases, the J end lost 3 bases, and 11 bases lay between the germline ends. Germline-derived CDR1 and CDR2 are MNHNY and SVGAGI (reference sequence). The CDR3 has 14 amino acids. The CDR3 region is CASSYVDRRYEQYF. The CDR3 nucleotides are TGTGCCAGCAGTTACGTGGACAGACGCTACGAGCAGTACTTC.

V and J are TRBV11-2 and TRBJ1-2; 10 bases align to TRBD1. J gave up 1 base and V 5 bases, and 4 bases lay outside the gene matches. Germline assignment: CDR1 SGHAT and CDR2 FQNNGV. CDR3 size: 15 residues. The CDR3 DNA reads as TGTGCCAGCAGCGGAGGGACAGGGGTTAACTATGGCTACACCTTC. Translating it yields CASSGGTGVNYGYTF.

The chain carries TRBV19 and TRBJ2-6, with D perhaps TRBD2 (5 bases). CDR1 is LNHDA, CDR2 SQIVND, per germline (reference sequence). This CDR3 has 19 residues. The ends were cut back, 7 bases at V and 0 bases at J, with 22 bases in the middle. CDR3 sequence reads: CASNPKRGPIPSGANVLTF. In nucleotides, the CDR3 is TGTGCCAGTAATCCTAAAAGAGGGCCGATCCCCTCTGGGGCCAACGTCCTGACTTTC. The full variable domain, its missing parts supplied by reference TRBV19 and TRBJ2-6, is DGGITQSPKYLFRKEGQNVTLSCEQNLNHDAMYWYRQDPGQGLRLIYYSQIVNDFQKGDIAEGYSVSREKKESFPLTVTSAQKNPTAFYLCASNPKRGPIPSGANVLTFGAGSRLTVL.

The V call is TRBV3-1 (or the pseudogene TRBV3-2), the J call TRBJ2-7, with 13 bases fitting TRBD2. The CDR3 consists of 16 residues. Germline-derived CDR1 and CDR2 are LGHDT and YNNKEL (reference sequence). The junction had 3 bases not matched to a gene; V was cut back by 2 bases and J by 2 bases. The CDR3 sequence: CASSQLGLAGTYEQYF. In nucleotides, the CDR3 is TGTGCCAGCAGCCAACTGGGACTAGCGGGAACCTACGAGCAGTACTTC.

The chain couples TRBV6-2 or TRBV6-3 to TRBJ2-1; 9 bases line up with TRBD2. This CDR3 is built from 17 residues. In germline, CDR1 is MNHEY, CDR2 SVGEGT. With V trimmed by 6 bases and J by 8 bases, 17 bases remained unmatched. The CDR3 reads CASSHPGAGGLGYEQFF. The DNA for the CDR3 is TGTGCCAGCAGCCACCCGGGAGCGGGAGGTCTCGGGTATGAGCAGTTCTTC.

This rearrangement joins TRBV18 to TRBJ1-1, with D unclear. Trimming took off 3 bases at V and 3 bases at J, with 8 bases between the two ends. The CDR3 runs to 13 residues. Per germline, CDR1 KGHSH and CDR2 LQKENI. The CDR3 region is CASSPRRDTEAFF. The CDR3 nucleotides read TGTGCCAGCTCACCCAGGAGGGACACTGAAGCTTTCTTT. The entire variable domain, with the rest obtained from reference TRBV18 and TRBJ1-1, is as follows: NAGVMQNPRHLVRRRGQEARLRCSPMKGHSHVYWYRQLPEEGLKFMVYLQKENIIDESGMPKERFSAEFPKEGPSILRIQQVVRGDSAAYFCASSPRRDTEAFFGQGTRLTVV.

This chain uses TRBV27 with TRBJ2-1, with a weak D call TRBD1 (6 bases). Trimming shortened V by 7 bases and J by 7 bases, and 8 bases separated the two germline ends. The CDR3 totals 11 residues. Looked up from germline, CDR1 is MNHEY and CDR2 is SMNVEV (reference sequence). Written as DNA, the CDR3 is TGTGCCAGCAATAGGGGGAATGAGCAGTTCTTC. It encodes CASNRGNEQFF.

The chain recombines TRBV9 with TRBJ2-3; 9 bases map to TRBD2. Per germline, CDR1 SGDLS and CDR2 YYNGEE. V shed 0 bases and J 4 bases; nucleotides not matched to a gene: 18. The CDR3 length is 20 residues. In DNA, the CDR3 is TGTGCCAGCAGCGTAGGACTAGCGGAGTTTGCAGGAGGATTTTCAGATACGCAGTATTTT. Protein product: CASSVGLAEFAGGFSDTQYF.

The chain recombines TRBV11-2 with TRBJ2-7; 12 bases agree with TRBD1. CDR1 is SGHAT and CDR2 is FQNNGV in the germline V gene. V shed 2 bases and J 3 bases; nucleotides not matched to a gene: 5. CDR3 length equals 16 residues. DNA for the CDR3: TGTGCCAGCAGCTTAACCGGGACAGGGGGCATCTACGAGCAGTACTTC. It codes for CASSLTGTGGIYEQYF.

This sequence joins TRBV18 and TRBJ1-5; maybe TRBD1 (6 bases). CDR3 size: 13 residues. V was cut by 6 bases and J by 6 bases, with 12 bases left in between. The V gene's germline CDR1 is KGHSH and CDR2 LQKENI. The CDR3 DNA sequence: TGTGCCAGCTCGCCGGGACACACTCAGCCCCAGCATTTT. Protein: CASSPGHTQPQHF.

The chain is built from TRBV6-5 and TRBJ1-2, with D possibly TRBD1 on 6 matching bases. The CDR3 spans 14 residues. Trimming removed 8 bases from V and 4 bases from J, with 17 bases in between. Looked up from germline, CDR1 is MNHEY and CDR2 is SVGAGI. The CDR3 DNA reads as TGTGCCAGCCACCCAGGGGCGGCAGGCTATGGCTACACCTTC. This gives the protein CASHPGAAGYGYTF.

This chain joins TRBV5-1 and TRBJ2-6; no definite D call. V was clipped by 1 base and J by 0 bases, with 5 bases between them. Germline CDR1 is SGHRS and CDR2 is YFSETQ. This CDR3 has 15 residues. CDR3 sequence: CASSLRSSGANVLTF. The CDR3 DNA sequence: TGCGCCAGCAGCTTGAGGAGCTCTGGGGCCAACGTCCTGACTTTC.

The chain links TRBV7-9 to TRBJ1-2; D unresolved. CDR1 and CDR2 from the germline V gene are SEHNR and FQNEAQ (reference sequence). The CDR3 runs to 13 residues. With 1 base removed from V and 6 bases from J, the gap between germline ends came to 9 bases. The CDR3 loop reads CASSLVNSDGYTF. The CDR3, as DNA: TGTGCCAGCAGCTTAGTTAATTCGGATGGCTACACCTTC.

The V and J genes are TRBV19 and TRBJ1-1; D possibly corresponds to TRBD1 (5 bases). The CDR3 totals 14 residues. Germline V CDR1 and CDR2: LNHDA, SQIVND (reference sequence). V gave up 1 base and J gave up 3 bases, with 9 bases separating them. The CDR3 DNA reads as TGTGCCAGTAGTATAGGAGGAGGGGACACTGAAGCTTTCTTT. Amino acid sequence: CASSIGGGDTEAFF.

This clone was counted a few times. This sequence joins TRBV19 and TRBJ2-7; 9 nucleotides match TRBD1. The CDR3 extends over 15 amino acids. Per the germline V gene, CDR1 is LNHDA and CDR2 is SQIVND (reference sequence). J gave up 4 bases and V 1 base, and 5 bases lay outside the gene matches. The CDR3 nucleotides are TGTGCCAGTAGTATAGGAACAGGGGGCACGTACGAGCAGTACTTC. It specifies CASSIGTGGTYEQYF.

This chain uses TRBV15 with TRBJ1-4, with D hard to call. The V end lost 6 bases, the J end lost 0 bases, and 11 bases lay between the germline ends. This CDR3 has 15 amino acids. Germline CDR1 is LNHNV and CDR2 is YYDKDF (reference sequence). This chain's CDR3 is CATRGEGATNEKLFF. As DNA, the CDR3 is TGTGCCACCAGGGGTGAGGGCGCAACTAATGAAAAACTGTTTTTT. Looking up the rest from reference TRBV15 and TRBJ1-4 gives the full variable domain: DAMVIQNPRYQVTQFGKPVTLSCSQTLNHNVMYWYQQKSSQAPKLLFHYYDKDFNNEADTPDNFQSRRPNTSFCFLDIRSPGLGDTAMYLCATRGEGATNEKLFFGSGTQLSVL.

Here the CDR3 reads CATSYEDIANTEAFF. DNA of the CDR3: TGTGCCACCAGCTACGAGGACATAGCGAACACTGAAGCTTTCTTT. V and J are TRBV15 and TRBJ1-1, with D tentatively TRBD1 (5 bases). Trimming shortened V by 5 bases and J by 1 base, and 14 bases separated the two germline ends. The germline V gene encodes CDR1 LNHNV and CDR2 YYDKDF (reference sequence). CDR3 length equals 15 residues.

This clone was picked up one time. The chain combines TRBV19 with TRBJ1-2, with D perhaps TRBD1 (5 bases). CDR1 and CDR2 from the germline V gene are LNHDA and SQIVND (reference sequence). The CDR3 length is 15 residues. Trimming left V 4 bases short and J 3 bases short, with 15 bases between. CDR3 region: CASSTSLGTDYGYTF. The CDR3 region has the DNA TGTGCCAGTAGTACTTCCCTCGGGACTGACTATGGCTACACCTTC.

V is TRBV28 and J is TRBJ2-5; 13 bases are a match to TRBD2. Losses at the gene ends were 1 base for V and 4 bases for J; bases not matched to a gene: 9. The CDR3 length is 18 residues. From germline, CDR1 is MDHEN and CDR2 SYDVKM. The CDR3 reads CASSLSGTSGAPRETQYF. CDR3 nucleotide sequence: TGTGCCAGCAGTTTATCGGGGACTAGCGGGGCCCCCAGAGAGACCCAGTACTTC.

The chain combines TRBV9 with TRBJ1-6, with TRBD1 identical over 10 bases. The V gene's germline CDR1 is SGDLS and CDR2 YYNGEE. This CDR3 has 15 residues. Trimming cost V 3 bases and J 4 bases; bases outside gene matches: 1. CDR3 nucleotide sequence: TGTGCCAGCAGCGAGGGACAGGGGTATAATTCACCCCTCCACTTT. Its protein product is CASSEGQGYNSPLHF.